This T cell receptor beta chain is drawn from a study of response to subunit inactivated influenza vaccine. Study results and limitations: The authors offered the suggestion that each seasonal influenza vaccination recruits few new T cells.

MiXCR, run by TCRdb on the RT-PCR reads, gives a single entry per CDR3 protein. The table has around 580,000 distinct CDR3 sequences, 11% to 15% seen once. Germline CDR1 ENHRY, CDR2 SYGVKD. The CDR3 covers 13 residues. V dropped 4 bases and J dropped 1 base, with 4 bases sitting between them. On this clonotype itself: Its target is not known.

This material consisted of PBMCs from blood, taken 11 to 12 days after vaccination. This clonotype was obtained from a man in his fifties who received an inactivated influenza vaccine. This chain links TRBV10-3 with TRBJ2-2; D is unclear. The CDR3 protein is CAISGRNTGELFF. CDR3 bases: TGTGCCATCAGTGGCCGGAACACCGGGGAGCTGTTTTTT.